This passage covers 13 T cell receptor beta chains from one sample sequenced in a study of blood T cell repertoires in COVID-19. The repertoire was sequenced with immunoSEQ multiplex PCR; TCRdb's copy has only in-frame clones and lacks some. The sample carries around 190,000 clones, roughly 82% recorded once. The specimen sequenced was peripheral blood. The receptors derive from a human donor in a cohort sampled during active COVID-19.

The J gene is TRBJ2-7, the V gene TRBV11-2, with 7 nucleotides matching TRBD1. CDR3 length equals 16 residues. The junction had 10 bases not matched to a gene; V was cut back by 5 bases and J by 0 bases. Germline CDR1 and CDR2: SGHAT and FQNNGV. The CDR3 sequence: CASSPQGQIISYEQYF. CDR3 bases: TGTGCCAGCAGCCCACAGGGACAGATCATCTCCTACGAGCAGTACTTC. The full variable domain, rest sourced from reference TRBV11-2 and TRBJ2-7, is EAGVAQSPRYKIIEKRQSVAFWCNPISGHATLYWYQQILGQGPKLLIQFQNNGVVDDSQLPKDRFSAERLKGVDSTLKIQPAKLEDSAVYLCASSPQGQIISYEQYFGPGTRLTVT.

The chain combines TRBV5-1 with TRBJ1-1; D is uncertain. CDR1 and CDR2 (germline): SGHRS, YFSETQ. Trimming left V 2 bases short and J 7 bases short, with 12 bases between. CDR3 size: 13 residues. CDR3 protein: CASSFGVRDEAFF. DNA of the CDR3: TGCGCCAGCAGCTTTGGGGTGCGGGATGAAGCTTTCTTT.

The chain carries TRBV28 and TRBJ1-3, with a possible D match to TRBD1 (5 bases). The germline V gene encodes CDR1 MDHEN and CDR2 SYDVKM. V was trimmed by 11 bases and J by 2 bases, leaving 16 bases between them. This CDR3 comprises 14 residues. DNA for the CDR3: TGTGCCTCAGCACAGGATTTAACTGGAAACACCATATATTTT. Its translation is CASAQDLTGNTIYF.

The rearrangement uses TRBV30 and TRBJ1-1, with 9 bases matching TRBD1. The germline V gene has CDR1 GTSNPN and CDR2 SVGIG (reference sequence). The CDR3 consists of 15 residues. The junction had 10 bases not matched to a gene; V was cut back by 4 bases and J by 4 bases. The CDR3 nucleotides read TGTGCCTGGACTCGGACAGGGGCGTTGTCCACTGAAGCTTTCTTT. Amino acids: CAWTRTGALSTEAFF. The whole variable domain, remainder taken from reference TRBV30 and TRBJ1-1, is SQTIHQWPATLVQPVGSPLSLECTVEGTSNPNLYWYRQAAGRGLQLLFYSVGIGQISSEVPQNLSASRPQDRQFILSSKKLLLSDSGFYLCAWTRTGALSTEAFFGQGTRLTVV.

The J gene is TRBJ2-5, the V gene TRBV10-1; possibly TRBD2 for D (7 bases). CDR3 length: 14 residues. The ends were cut back, 3 bases at V and 4 bases at J, with 12 bases in the middle. Germline values: CDR1 WNHNN, CDR2 SYGVQD (reference sequence). The CDR3 region is CASSDAGEGETQYF. CDR3 DNA: TGCGCCAGCAGTGATGCAGGGGAGGGAGAGACCCAGTACTTC.

The rearrangement joins TRBV18 to TRBJ2-1; no clear D gene. CDR3 length equals 15 residues. V lost 3 bases to trimming and J lost 6 bases, with 15 bases between them. CDR1 and CDR2 from the germline V gene are KGHSH and LQKENI. The CDR3 sequence: CASSPTVSSVNEQFF. The CDR3 DNA sequence: TGTGCCAGCTCACCTACAGTCTCTTCGGTCAATGAGCAGTTCTTC.

The chain joins TRBV7-9 to TRBJ1-2; D remains ambiguous. Germline CDR1 and CDR2: SEHNR and FQNEAQ (reference sequence). The CDR3 extends over 15 amino acids. Trimming left V 5 bases short and J 5 bases short, with 18 bases between. CDR3 bases: TGTGCCAGCAGCACTCTCCTAGAAAACGGGTATGGCTACACCTTC. Translating it yields CASSTLLENGYGYTF.

This sequence joins TRBV5-4 and TRBJ2-7; weak D call: TRBD1 (5 bases). Germline CDR1 and CDR2: SGHNT and YYREEE (reference sequence). This CDR3 is built from 13 residues. V was trimmed by 5 bases and J by 0 bases, leaving 9 bases between them. The CDR3 here is CASRPGHSYEQYF. In DNA form, the CDR3 reads TGTGCCAGCAGACCTGGACACTCCTACGAGCAGTACTTC.

The chain is built from TRBV27 and TRBJ2-7, with TRBD2 as a possible D gene (6 bases). The CDR3 covers 14 residues. Looked up from germline, CDR1 is MNHEY and CDR2 is SMNVEV (reference sequence). Trimming left V 2 bases short and J 2 bases short, with 10 bases between. The chain's CDR3 is CASSLAGPAYEQYF. The CDR3, as DNA: TGTGCCAGCAGTTTAGCGGGGCCCGCCTACGAGCAGTACTTC.

The chain combines TRBV5-8 with TRBJ1-5; TRBD1 aligns across 8 bases. V lost 4 bases to trimming and J lost 2 bases; unmatched junction nucleotides: 8. This CDR3 has 16 amino acids. Germline V lookup: CDR1 SGHTS, CDR2 YDEGEE. CDR3 in amino acids: CASSRTGTSGNQPQHF. In DNA, the CDR3 is TGTGCCAGCAGCCGGACAGGGACCAGCGGCAATCAGCCCCAGCATTTT. Full variable domain (rest looked up from reference TRBV5-8 and TRBJ1-5): EAGVTQSPTHLIKTRGQQATLRCSPISGHTSVYWYQQALGLGLQFLLWYDEGEERNRGNFPPRFSGRQFPNYSSELNVNALELEDSALYLCASSRTGTSGNQPQHFGDGTRLSIL.

The chain combines TRBV14 with TRBJ2-7, with D perhaps TRBD2 (7 bases). The ends were cut back, 3 bases at V and 0 bases at J, with 18 bases in the middle. Germline V lookup: CDR1 SGHDN, CDR2 FVKESK. This CDR3 has 17 residues. CDR3 nucleotide sequence: TGTGCCAGCAGCCACCCCGGACGGGGGGCGAGCTCCTACGAGCAGTACTTC. Translation gives CASSHPGRGASSYEQYF. The whole variable domain, remainder taken from reference TRBV14 and TRBJ2-7, is EAGVTQFPSHSVIEKGQTVTLRCDPISGHDNLYWYRRVMGKEIKFLLHFVKESKQDESGMPNNRFLAERTGGTYSTLKVQPAELEDSGVYFCASSHPGRGASSYEQYFGPGTRLTVT.

This chain connects TRBV24-1 to TRBJ2-1; D perhaps matches TRBD2 (5 bases). Between the trimmed V and J ends, which lost 7 bases and 5 bases, there was a span of 11 bases. This CDR3 region has 13 residues. Germline CDR1 KGHDR, CDR2 SFDVKD. The CDR3 loop reads CATRGSGNNEQFF. The CDR3 DNA reads TGTGCCACCAGGGGGAGCGGAAACAATGAGCAGTTCTTC.

The chain uses TRBV6-2 or TRBV6-3 and TRBJ1-1, with TRBD1 matching 7 bases. J was trimmed by 6 bases and V by 5 bases; bases with no gene match: 12. CDR1 is MNHEY and CDR2 is SVGEGT in the germline V gene. CDR3 length: 15 amino acids. CDR3 bases: TGTGCCAGCAGTCGACAGGGCCCGGCCGTTCCTGAAGCTTTCTTT. Residues: CASSRQGPAVPEAFF.